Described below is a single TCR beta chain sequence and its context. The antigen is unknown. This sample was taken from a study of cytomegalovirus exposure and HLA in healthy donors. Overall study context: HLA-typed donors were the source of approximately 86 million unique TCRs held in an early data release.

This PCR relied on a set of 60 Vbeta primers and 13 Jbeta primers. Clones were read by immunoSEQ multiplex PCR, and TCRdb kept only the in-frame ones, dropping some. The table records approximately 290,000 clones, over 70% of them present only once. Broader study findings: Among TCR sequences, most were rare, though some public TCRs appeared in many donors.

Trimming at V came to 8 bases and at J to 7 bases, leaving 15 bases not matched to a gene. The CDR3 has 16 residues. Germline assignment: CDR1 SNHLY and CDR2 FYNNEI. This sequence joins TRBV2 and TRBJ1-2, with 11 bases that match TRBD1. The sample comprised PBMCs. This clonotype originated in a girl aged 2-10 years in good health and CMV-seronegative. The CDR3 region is CASEVSRTGGAFGYTF. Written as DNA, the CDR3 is TGTGCCAGCGAGGTTTCCCGGACAGGGGGCGCTTTTGGCTACACCTTC.